Sequencing of this T cell receptor beta chain was carried out in a study of blood T cell repertoires in COVID-19. Background on the study: Sites in the United States, Italy and Spain provided acute and convalescent COVID-19 samples. Sample material is recorded as cDNA or gDNA derived from T cells, B-cell-depleted T cells, or PBMCs.

Participants had their cohort set by participant-reported clinical history. Authors' processing steps: Amplification of reference gene primers was used by the study to estimate nucleated cell counts. The data were produced by immunoSEQ multiplex PCR, yet TCRdb's version contains in-frame clones alone and is incomplete. The V and J calls and clone size were taken over from that table, and D and trimming were inferred from the DNA. Among about 270,000 clones listed, approximately 91% were seen once. The sample consisted of PBMCs or T cells enriched from blood (not recorded which). This receptor was identified in a woman between 40 and 50 years old with acute COVID-19.

The CDR3 loop is CASSYVAGVSYNEQFF. The CDR3 DNA sequence: TGTGCCAGCAGTTACGTAGCGGGAGTTTCCTACAATGAGCAGTTCTTC. The J gene is TRBJ2-1, the V gene TRBV6-2 or TRBV6-3; 9 bases fit TRBD2. The CDR3 covers 16 residues. V was clipped by 2 bases and J by 1 base; unmatched bases: 3. Germline V gives CDR1 MNHEY, CDR2 SVGEGT.